The clone carrying this T cell receptor (beta chain) was picked up a small number of times. Template material for amplifying TCR beta CDR3 regions consisted of RNA transcripts. The HTBI primer set was used in a first-round RT-PCR of the TCR CDR3. MiXCR was run by TCRdb on the multiplex PCR reads, yielding one entry per CDR3 protein. The table includes hundreds of thousands of distinct CDR3 sequences, about 20% detected once. This sample was taken from a study of T cells in Graves' hyperthyroidism and ophthalmopathy. The V gene end was trimmed by 7 bases and the J gene end by 7 bases; junction bases not matched to a gene: 12. This CDR3 has 14 amino acids.

This sequence joins TRBV12-3 or TRBV12-4 and TRBJ1-2, with TRBD1 matching 7 bases. The receptor's source is a man in his forties with Graves' ophthalmopathy. The sequenced sample consisted of blood. Here the CDR3 DNA reads TGTGCCAGCACCCAGACAGGGCCCGCGGGTGGCTACACCTTC. It is translated as CASTQTGPAGGYTF.